This T cell receptor (beta chain) was sequenced during a study of shared clonotypes between healthy human individuals. The germline gives CDR1 WNHNN, CDR2 SYGVQD (reference sequence). The CDR3 runs to 12 residues. After removal of 3 bases from V and 12 bases from J, the junction contained 7 bases not matched to a gene. The repertoire was sequenced with immunoSEQ multiplex PCR; TCRdb's copy has only in-frame clones and lacks some. Of some 2,000,000 clones detected, more than 90% appear once; the ten largest clones hold roughly 0.13%. The sample was naive CD4+ T cells sorted from blood. The subset is: CD45RA+ positively selected. The chain couples TRBV10-1 to TRBJ1-1; 7 nucleotides line up with TRBD1. This sequence was found in a man in his late teens or twenties in good health. DNA of the CDR3: TGCGCCAGCAGTGAAAACAGGGGCCCTCCTTTCTTT. As protein: CASSENRGPPFF.